These 29 T cell receptor beta chains were sequenced from one sample in a study of T cells after yellow fever vaccination. Via MiXCR, TCRdb re-called the 5' RACE reads, giving one row per CDR3 protein. The sample consists of approximately 170,000 distinct CDR3 sequences, approximately 11% of them appearing once. The material was CD8+ T cells sorted from PBMCs, obtained 15 days after the yellow fever booster vaccination. The receptors were gathered from a man in his late teens or twenties who received the YFV17D yellow fever vaccine.

The rearrangement uses TRBV4-1 and TRBJ2-7; 8 bases match TRBD1. Germline V lookup: CDR1 MGHRA, CDR2 YSYEKL. The CDR3 loop spans 15 amino acids. With V trimmed by 0 bases and J by 3 bases, 4 bases remained unmatched. CDR3: CASSQDPGQGYEQYF. The DNA of the CDR3 is TGCGCCAGCAGCCAAGACCCTGGACAGGGCTACGAGCAGTACTTC.

This clonotype is medium-sized by share. Written as DNA, the CDR3 is TGTGCCAGCAGCTTTCTTAGCGGGGGGATCAATGAGCAGTTCTTC. It is translated as CASSFLSGGINEQFF. J is TRBJ2-1 and V is TRBV5-5, with 10 bases that match TRBD2. Germline V gives CDR1 SGHKS, CDR2 YYEKEE (reference sequence). Losses at the gene ends were 2 bases for V and 6 bases for J; bases not matched to a gene: 5. The CDR3 is 15 residues long.

This clonotype was detected only a few times. V and J are TRBV29-1 and TRBJ2-7; D not resolved. V lost 0 bases to trimming and J lost 7 bases, with 13 bases between them. Germline V gene data show CDR1 as SQVTM and CDR2 as ANQGSEA. This CDR3 has 13 amino acids. The DNA of the CDR3 is TGCAGCGTTGAAGATTTAGGGTCGGATGAGCAGTACTTC. Its translation: CSVEDLGSDEQYF.

V usage is TRBV15 and J usage is TRBJ2-7; 10 bases match TRBD1. The CDR3 has 14 amino acids. Germline V gives CDR1 LNHNV, CDR2 YYDKDF (reference sequence). V shed 4 bases and J 4 bases; nucleotides not matched to a gene: 4. CDR3 coding DNA: TGTGCCACCAGCACCCGGGACAGGGGTTACGAGCAGTACTTC. It translates to CATSTRDRGYEQYF.

The gene calls are TRBV7-9 and TRBJ2-1, with D possibly being TRBD1 (5 bases). V was cut by 0 bases and J by 8 bases, with 11 bases left in between. There are 14 residues in the CDR3. CDR1 is SEHNR and CDR2 is FQNEAQ in the germline V gene (reference sequence). Written as DNA, the CDR3 is TGTGCCAGCAGCTTAGCATCCAGGGCAGATGAGCAGTTCTTC. Amino acids: CASSLASRADEQFF.

The chain uses TRBV12-3 or TRBV12-4 and TRBJ2-5; 9 bases are shared with TRBD1. The CDR3 sequence is 14 residues long. The junction had 3 bases not matched to a gene; V was cut back by 5 bases and J by 2 bases. The CDR3 loop is CASSPGTGQETQYF. The CDR3 DNA follows: TGTGCCAGCAGTCCCGGGACAGGGCAAGAGACCCAGTACTTC.

The chain recombines TRBV27 with TRBJ1-1, with D maybe TRBD1 (5 bases). Trimming removed 8 bases at V and 1 base at J, with 14 bases between. The CDR3 covers 14 residues. The germline CDR1 and CDR2 sequences are MNHEY and SMNVEV (reference sequence). This CDR3 reads CASPRAGPNTEAFF. The CDR3 coding sequence is TGTGCCAGCCCCCGGGCAGGGCCGAACACTGAAGCTTTCTTT.

A few counts support this clonotype. The chain is built from TRBV20-1 and TRBJ2-7; 9 bases match TRBD1. J was trimmed by 1 base and V by 6 bases; bases with no gene match: 4. The CDR3 consists of 13 residues. CDR1 is DFQATT, CDR2 SNEGSKA, per germline (reference sequence). CDR3 protein: CSARTGVSYEQYV. As DNA, the CDR3 is TGCAGTGCCCGGACAGGGGTATCCTACGAGCAGTACGTC.

This clonotype has a handful of counts. The V gene is TRBV7-2, the J gene TRBJ2-6; no definite D call. Trimming took off 2 bases at V and 2 bases at J, with 10 bases between the two ends. The CDR3 spans 16 residues. The V gene's germline CDR1 is SGHTA and CDR2 FQGNSA. CDR3 amino acids: CASSLITAAGANVLTF. The CDR3 bases are TGTGCCAGCAGCTTAATTACGGCAGCTGGGGCCAACGTCCTGACTTTC.

This clonotype was counted at least ten times. The chain has TRBV28 and TRBJ1-2; unclear D gene. The germline V and J ends were trimmed by 6 bases and 8 bases, with 10 bases remaining between them. The length of the CDR3 is 11 residues. Germline V gene lookup returns CDR1 MDHEN and CDR2 SYDVKM. CDR3 in amino acids: CASSLGRGYTF. CDR3 sequence (DNA): TGTGCCAGCAGCCTCGGACGGGGCTACACCTTC.

The V call is TRBV4-3, the J call TRBJ1-1; a possible D gene is TRBD1 (6 bases). CDR3 size: 14 residues. In germline, CDR1 is LGHNA, CDR2 YSLEER. Deletions cut 3 bases from V and 3 bases from J, with 11 bases between. In nucleotides, the CDR3 is TGCGCCAGCAGCCATGAGGGGGAGTACACTGAAGCTTTCTTT. Translated, it gives CASSHEGEYTEAFF.

This clonotype was detected a few times. The chain joins TRBV10-3 to TRBJ2-1; 7 bases fit TRBD2. Trimming at V came to 8 bases and at J to 7 bases, leaving 8 bases not matched to a gene. CDR3 length equals 13 residues. Germline CDR1 is ENHRY and CDR2 is SYGVKD. The CDR3 DNA sequence: TGTGCCATCGCGGCTAGCGGAGGGAATGAGCAGTTCTTC. Translated: CAIAASGGNEQFF.

The chain uses TRBV20-1 and TRBJ2-3, with 10 bases that match TRBD2. The CDR3 is 19 amino acids. Germline CDR1 reads DFQATT; CDR2 reads SNEGSKA (reference sequence). The junction had 15 bases not matched to a gene; V was cut back by 3 bases and J by 0 bases. The CDR3 region has the DNA TGCAGTGCTAGTACCCGGGCGGCTAGCGGGGGCCTTAGCACAGATACGCAGTATTTT. It specifies CSASTRAASGGLSTDTQYF.

This clonotype was seen a few times. The chain carries TRBV7-8 and TRBJ2-1; a weak D match, TRBD2 (6 bases). The CDR3 is 16 residues long. CDR1 and CDR2 from the germline V gene are SGHVS and FQNEAQ. The germline V and J ends were trimmed by 0 bases and 3 bases, with 12 bases remaining between them. CDR3 nucleotides: TGTGCCAGCAGCTTAGCGGGGGGATTCCTCTACAATGAGCAGTTCTTC. Translated: CASSLAGGFLYNEQFF.

The chain uses TRBV6-5 and TRBJ1-1; D ambiguous. Looked up from germline, CDR1 is MNHEY and CDR2 is SVGAGI. Trimming left V 0 bases short and J 5 bases short, with 10 bases between. The CDR3 loop spans 14 amino acids. The CDR3 region is CASSYSRAGTEAFF. Here the CDR3 DNA reads TGTGCCAGCAGTTACTCGCGTGCGGGTACTGAAGCTTTCTTT.

This clonotype has more than one count but fewer than ten. The chain carries TRBV12-3 or TRBV12-4 and TRBJ2-2, with 9 nucleotides matching TRBD1. The V gene end was trimmed by 4 bases and the J gene end by 1 base; junction bases not matched to a gene: 1. This CDR3 comprises 15 residues. The CDR3 DNA reads TGTGCCAGCAGTTGGGGACAGGGGAACACCGGGGAGCTGTTTTTT. Its translation is CASSWGQGNTGELFF.

This clonotype was picked up many times. CDR3 nucleotide sequence: TGTGCCAGCAGCTTACCGACGGACAGGGTTACTGACGAGCAGTACTTC. Its translation is CASSLPTDRVTDEQYF. V and J are TRBV7-2 and TRBJ2-7, with 8 bases identical to TRBD1. Germline V gives CDR1 SGHTA, CDR2 FQGNSA. The CDR3 length is 16 residues. After removal of 2 bases from V and 5 bases from J, the junction contained 11 bases not matched to a gene.

The chain uses TRBV7-2 and TRBJ2-7; either TRBD1 or TRBD2 may fit D (5 bases each). The CDR3 runs to 15 residues. Germline-derived CDR1 and CDR2 are SGHTA and FQGNSA. The ends were cut back, 0 bases at V and 2 bases at J, with 11 bases in the middle. CDR3 in DNA: TGTGCCAGCAGCTTAGCGGGGACCGGGACCTACGAGCAGTACGTC. Translating gives CASSLAGTGTYEQYV.

The gene calls are TRBV4-2 and TRBJ2-1, with D possibly TRBD2 on 5 matching bases. Trimming removed 0 bases from V and 0 bases from J, with 12 bases in between. Germline V gene sequence: CDR1 LGHNA, CDR2 YNFKEQ. The CDR3 extends over 17 amino acids. The CDR3 bases are TGTGCCAGCAGCCAAGAGGGATTGGGGAGCTCCTACAATGAGCAGTTCTTC. As protein: CASSQEGLGSSYNEQFF.

This clonotype was recorded at least ten times. For the CDR3, the DNA is TGCGCCAGCAGCCCAGAGCCGACAGGGGGCTACGAGCAGTACGTC. This codes for CASSPEPTGGYEQYV. The chain recombines TRBV5-1 with TRBJ2-7, with 9 nucleotides matching TRBD1. CDR1 is SGHRS, CDR2 YFSETQ, per germline. The CDR3 contains 15 residues. V lost 4 bases, J lost 3 bases, and 8 bases stayed unmatched.

This clonotype showed up just a few times. The chain has TRBV12-5 and TRBJ1-1; 10 bases fit TRBD1. The V gene end was trimmed by 7 bases and the J gene end by 4 bases; junction bases not matched to a gene: 6. Germline CDR1 and CDR2: LGHNT and FRNRAP. CDR3 size: 14 residues. In DNA form, the CDR3 reads TGTGCTAGTGCTCCGGGACAGGGGACCACTGAAGCTTTCTTT. Encoded protein: CASAPGQGTTEAFF.

This clonotype was seen a handful of times. The chain employs TRBV4-1 and TRBJ2-7; no clear D gene. The CDR3 is 13 amino acids. With 1 base removed from V and 6 bases from J, the gap between germline ends came to 10 bases. Germline CDR1 is MGHRA and CDR2 is YSYEKL. As DNA, the CDR3 is TGCGCCAGCAGCCAAGTATTTGCGGTCGAGCAGTACTTC. It specifies CASSQVFAVEQYF.

A few counts support this clonotype. The genes are TRBV11-2 and TRBJ2-1, with a weak D call TRBD1 (5 bases). V gave up 5 bases and J gave up 7 bases, with 15 bases separating them. Germline V gene sequence: CDR1 SGHAT, CDR2 FQNNGV. The CDR3 runs 14 residues. The CDR3 region has the DNA TGTGCCAGCAGCCAGAATCAGGGCAGGAATGAGCAGTTCTTC. Translated, it gives CASSQNQGRNEQFF.

This clonotype was detected many times. The chain combines TRBV6-2 or TRBV6-3 with TRBJ2-7; D remains ambiguous. V was clipped by 8 bases and J by 0 bases, with 8 bases between them. The CDR3 length is 12 residues. In germline, CDR1 is MNHEY, CDR2 SVGEGT. The CDR3 bases are TGTGCCAGCGATAACGGCTCCTACGAGCAGTACTTC. This encodes CASDNGSYEQYF.

The gene calls are TRBV7-8 and TRBJ1-1; 9 bases agree with TRBD1. The CDR3 sequence is 15 residues long. Germline V gives CDR1 SGHVS, CDR2 FQNEAQ. V shed 4 bases, J shed 3 bases, and the junction held 6 bases outside the gene matches. CDR3 coding DNA: TGTGCCAGCAGCTCTAGCACAGGGGGCCACACTGAAGCTTTCTTT. It encodes CASSSSTGGHTEAFF.

This clonotype has ten or more counts. CDR3 nucleotides: TGTGCCAGCAGCCCGACAGGGGGCTACGAGCAGTACGTC. Translating gives CASSPTGGYEQYV. The J gene is TRBJ2-7, the V gene TRBV6-2 or TRBV6-3; 9 bases are a match to TRBD1. The ends lost 6 bases at V and 3 bases at J; junction bases unmatched: 3. Germline loops: CDR1 MNHEY, CDR2 SVGEGT. This CDR3 spans 13 amino acids.

This clonotype came up a few times. This sequence joins TRBV20-1 and TRBJ2-5; 8 bases fit TRBD2. Germline V gives CDR1 DFQATT, CDR2 SNEGSKA (reference sequence). The CDR3 contains 13 residues. V lost 6 bases, J lost 3 bases, and 6 bases stayed unmatched. The CDR3 region is CSAPNSGEETQYF. DNA of the CDR3: TGCAGTGCGCCCAATAGCGGGGAAGAGACCCAGTACTTC.

This chain links TRBV20-1 with TRBJ1-4; no firm D call. The germline V gene has CDR1 DFQATT and CDR2 SNEGSKA (reference sequence). The CDR3 has 14 residues. Trimming pared 4 bases from V and 8 bases from J, leaving 17 bases between. The CDR3 loop is CSATRRTLEEKLFF. DNA of the CDR3: TGCAGTGCTACCCGTCGGACTTTGGAAGAAAAACTGTTTTTT.

The J gene is TRBJ1-6, the V gene TRBV9; unclear D gene. Germline CDR1 reads SGDLS; CDR2 reads YYNGEE. Trimming took off 4 bases at V and 8 bases at J, with 16 bases between the two ends. The CDR3 has 15 residues. The DNA of the CDR3 is TGTGCCAGCAGCACCACCGAATCCGTACATTCACCCCTCCACTTT. This gives the protein CASSTTESVHSPLHF.